These 32 T cell receptor beta chains share one sample of origin, sequenced in a study of CD8+ T cells in alopecia areata (dated by TCRdb to the late 2010s). Libraries were made using the immunoSEQ multiplex PCR assay. RNA was extracted from all samples and reverse transcribed into cDNA as template for TCR sequencing. The clones in this table, taken by TCRdb from immuneACCESS, are in-frame only. Not every clone is retained; where verified, under half of the shortfall comes from an unresolved V gene, and the cause of the rest is unknown. Recorded for this sample are around 250,000 clones; about 68% of them occurred a single time. The ten largest clones add up to more than 0.95% of the sample. Per the publication, the time point label means: baseline before oral tofacitinib. The material was CD4+ T cells sorted from blood, obtained at week 0. Receptors originate from a human donor with alopecia areata.

This clone was counted at least ten times. The rearrangement uses TRBV6-1 and TRBJ2-1; no definite D call. The V gene's germline CDR1 is MNHNS and CDR2 SASEGT. The CDR3 consists of 13 residues. The V gene lost 6 bases and the J gene lost 9 bases, with 15 bases spanning the gap. CDR3: CASRGLAFSEQFF. In nucleotides, the CDR3 is TGTGCCAGCAGGGGATTAGCCTTCAGTGAGCAGTTCTTC.

The chain has TRBV11-2 and TRBJ2-2; 8 nucleotides align to TRBD1. In germline, CDR1 is SGHAT, CDR2 FQNNGV. The CDR3 sequence is 16 residues long. V was pared by 5 bases and J by 7 bases, with 12 bases of the junction left unmatched. CDR3 nucleotides: TGTGCCAGCAGCCCAGTCAGGGGGCTGATGGGCGGGGAGCTGTTTTTT. It is translated as CASSPVRGLMGGELFF.

The V call is TRBV9, the J call TRBJ1-5; the match to TRBD1 covers 11 bases. The CDR3 is made up of 15 amino acids. Germline V gene data show CDR1 as SGDLS and CDR2 as YYNGEE. V lost 8 bases, J lost 2 bases, and 6 bases stayed unmatched. The CDR3 region has the DNA TGTGCCAGGATCGGGACAGGGGGTCGCAATCAGCCCCAGCATTTT. It yields the protein CARIGTGGRNQPQHF.

This clone was recorded once. CDR3 sequence reads: CASSRRLAGGSATRSYNEQFF. The CDR3 nucleotides read TGCGCCAGCAGCCGTCGACTAGCGGGGGGCTCGGCAACTCGCTCCTACAATGAGCAGTTCTTC. The chain recombines TRBV4-1 with TRBJ2-1, with 13 bases identical to TRBD2. The CDR3 covers 21 residues. Trimming removed 4 bases from V and 0 bases from J; junction bases left unmatched: 15. CDR1 and CDR2 from the germline V gene are MGHRA and YSYEKL.

With respect to this clone: The identical CDR3 is also encoded by other nucleotide sequences in the sample. The V gene is TRBV29-1, the J gene TRBJ2-3; D uncertain. The germline V gene encodes CDR1 SQVTM and CDR2 ANQGSEA. CDR3 length: 12 residues. V lost 1 base and J 0 bases, leaving 2 bases between the germline ends. CDR3 in amino acids: CSVEGSTDTQYF. CDR3 bases: TGCAGCGTTGAAGGGAGCACAGATACGCAGTATTTT.

The chain is built from TRBV29-1 and TRBJ2-3, with TRBD2 as a possible D gene (6 bases). From germline, CDR1 is SQVTM and CDR2 ANQGSEA. The CDR3 covers 15 residues. V lost 4 bases to trimming and J lost 3 bases, with 17 bases between them. As DNA, the CDR3 is TGCAGCGTTGTCGGGACTCACATAGGAACAGATACGCAGTATTTT. The encoded protein is CSVVGTHIGTDTQYF.

The chain joins TRBV30 to TRBJ1-6; D call uncertain. This CDR3 is 14 amino acids long. Germline CDR1 GTSNPN, CDR2 SVGIG (reference sequence). V was pared by 4 bases and J by 8 bases, with 15 bases between. CDR3 bases: TGTGCCTGGAAGCGGAGGAGTTTTGATTCACCCCTCCACTTT. Residues: CAWKRRSFDSPLHF.

This chain links TRBV15 with TRBJ2-3; 10 bases fit TRBD2. Germline loops: CDR1 LNHNV, CDR2 YYDKDF (reference sequence). The CDR3 consists of 16 residues. V gave up 1 base and J gave up 4 bases; unmatched junction bases: 5. CDR3 region: CATSRGEGLASDTQYF. DNA for the CDR3: TGTGCCACCAGCAGAGGGGAGGGACTAGCGTCAGATACGCAGTATTTT. The full variable domain, in which reference TRBV15 and TRBJ2-3 provide the parts outside the CDR3, is DAMVIQNPRYQVTQFGKPVTLSCSQTLNHNVMYWYQQKSSQAPKLLFHYYDKDFNNEADTPDNFQSRRPNTSFCFLDIRSPGLGDTAMYLCATSRGEGLASDTQYFGPGTRLTVL.

The V call is TRBV4-1, the J call TRBJ2-7; TRBD1 matches at 9 bases. V lost 3 bases to trimming and J lost 7 bases; unmatched junction nucleotides: 7. This CDR3 is built from 14 residues. Germline lookup yields CDR1 MGHRA and CDR2 YSYEKL. This chain's CDR3 is CASSQRTGVREQYF. The CDR3 DNA follows: TGCGCCAGCAGCCAGAGGACAGGGGTGAGGGAGCAGTACTTC.

J is TRBJ2-3 and V is TRBV7-2; TRBD2 matches 8 bases. Trimming at V came to 5 bases and at J to 6 bases, leaving 1 base not matched to a gene. The length of the CDR3 is 12 residues. Germline-derived CDR1 and CDR2 are SGHTA and FQGNSA. CDR3 loop: CASSPGGDTQYF. Here the CDR3 DNA reads TGTGCCAGCAGCCCGGGGGGGGATACGCAGTATTTT.

The chain uses TRBV10-3 and TRBJ2-3; a possible D gene is TRBD2 (6 bases). With 3 bases removed from V and 3 bases from J, the gap between germline ends came to 10 bases. This CDR3 has 14 residues. Germline CDR1 and CDR2: ENHRY and SYGVKD. The CDR3 DNA is TGTGCCATCAGTGACGGAGGGAAGACAGATACGCAGTATTTT. Protein product: CAISDGGKTDTQYF.

This clone was counted only a few times. V is TRBV6-5 and J is TRBJ2-5; the D is unclear. Trimming cost V 0 bases and J 6 bases, with 2 bases left between them. The CDR3 is 11 residues long. Germline assignment: CDR1 MNHEY and CDR2 SVGAGI. The CDR3 nucleotides read TGTGCCAGCAGTTACTCTAAGACCCAGTACTTC. Residues: CASSYSKTQYF.

The CDR3 DNA follows: TGTGCCAGCAGCCCCTCCCTCCAAAACATTCAGTACTTC. The encoded protein is CASSPSLQNIQYF. The chain links TRBV9 to TRBJ2-4; D remains ambiguous. Germline CDR1 and CDR2: SGDLS and YYNGEE. The CDR3 is 13 residues long. The V end lost 4 bases, the J end lost 5 bases, and 10 bases lay between the germline ends.

The V gene is TRBV29-1, the J gene TRBJ1-5; TRBD1 matches 9 bases. V shed 8 bases and J 4 bases; nucleotides not matched to a gene: 21. The CDR3 consists of 18 residues. Looked up from germline, CDR1 is SQVTM and CDR2 is ANQGSEA. The CDR3 DNA follows: TGCAGCTCACAGAATCCTCCCAGGGGACAGGGAAGAAATCAGCCCCAGCATTTT. Amino acid sequence: CSSQNPPRGQGRNQPQHF.

V usage is TRBV30 and J usage is TRBJ2-2, with 11 bases fitting TRBD2. J was trimmed by 2 bases and V by 5 bases; bases with no gene match: 7. Per the germline V gene, CDR1 is GTSNPN and CDR2 is SVGIG (reference sequence). This CDR3 has 16 amino acids. The CDR3 sequence is CAWDHLAGGNTGELFF. The CDR3 region has the DNA TGTGCCTGGGATCATCTAGCGGGGGGAAACACCGGGGAGCTGTTTTTT.

The V call is TRBV5-5, the J call TRBJ1-6; 9 nucleotides match TRBD1. The V segment lost 4 bases and the J segment 6 bases; nucleotides outside the gene matches: 5. The CDR3 extends over 15 amino acids. In germline, CDR1 is SGHKS, CDR2 YYEKEE (reference sequence). CDR3 DNA: TGTGCCAGCAGCCTGGTGGACAGGGGTAATTCACCCCTCCACTTT. Translation: CASSLVDRGNSPLHF.

This rearrangement joins TRBV25-1 to TRBJ2-3, with a tentative D call TRBD2 (5 bases). CDR1 and CDR2 from the germline V gene are MGHDK and SYGVNS. The CDR3 runs to 15 residues. V lost 1 base, J lost 4 bases, and 12 bases lay in between. The DNA of the CDR3 is TGTGCCAGCAGTGAATTCAGAGGAGGCGCAGATACGCAGTATTTT. Translating it yields CASSEFRGGADTQYF.

This chain uses TRBV9 with TRBJ1-1; 7 bases are shared with TRBD1. The J segment lost 5 bases and the V segment lost 0 bases, leaving 4 bases of the junction unmatched. This CDR3 is 14 amino acids long. Germline V gives CDR1 SGDLS, CDR2 YYNGEE. The CDR3 sequence: CASSVGGGWTEAFF. Written as DNA, the CDR3 is TGTGCCAGCAGCGTAGGAGGGGGCTGGACTGAAGCTTTCTTT.

The rearrangement uses TRBV2 and TRBJ2-1, with 9 bases that match TRBD2. The CDR3 spans 14 residues. Unmatched junction bases numbered 5, after V lost 4 bases and J lost 7 bases. Germline assignment: CDR1 SNHLY and CDR2 FYNNEI. CDR3 protein: CASSVVAGVNEQFF. Here the CDR3 DNA reads TGTGCCAGCAGTGTGGTAGCGGGGGTGAATGAGCAGTTCTTC.

This rearrangement joins TRBV6-5 to TRBJ2-5; 7 bases line up with TRBD2. The CDR3 extends over 12 amino acids. Per the germline V gene, CDR1 is MNHEY and CDR2 is SVGAGI. V lost 8 bases to trimming and J lost 5 bases; unmatched junction nucleotides: 5. CDR3 region: CASQSGRETQYF. CDR3 sequence (DNA): TGTGCCAGCCAGTCCGGGAGGGAGACCCAGTACTTC.

In regard to this clone: This sample also contains other DNA sequences that code for the same CDR3. The chain combines TRBV29-1 with TRBJ2-2; D may be TRBD1 (5 bases). The V end was cut by 7 bases, the J end by 1 base, with 10 bases between. Germline V gives CDR1 SQVTM, CDR2 ANQGSEA. The CDR3 spans 13 residues. CDR3 in amino acids: CSARGQNTGELFF. CDR3 DNA sequence: TGCAGCGCCCGCGGACAGAACACCGGGGAGCTGTTTTTT.

CDR3 sequence reads: CASTWTVVNTEAFF. CDR3 sequence (DNA): TGTGCCAGCACCTGGACAGTAGTGAACACTGAAGCTTTCTTT. This chain uses TRBV2 with TRBJ1-1; a weak D match, TRBD1 (6 bases). The CDR3 covers 14 residues. V was cut by 7 bases and J by 0 bases, with 12 bases left in between. Germline-derived CDR1 and CDR2 are SNHLY and FYNNEI.

The V gene is TRBV29-1, the J gene TRBJ2-7; 7 bases map to TRBD1. J was trimmed by 2 bases and V by 3 bases; bases with no gene match: 7. The germline gives CDR1 SQVTM, CDR2 ANQGSEA. This CDR3 has 14 amino acids. CDR3 region: CSVEHRGRTYEQYF. The CDR3, as DNA: TGCAGCGTTGAGCACAGGGGCAGGACCTACGAGCAGTACTTC.

This clone was detected a few times. The sample holds other DNA sequences that translate to the same CDR3. J is TRBJ2-6 and V is TRBV29-1, with unresolved D. Germline V CDR1 and CDR2: SQVTM, ANQGSEA. With 1 base removed from V and 1 base from J, the gap between germline ends came to 5 bases. This CDR3 is 14 amino acids long. The CDR3 spells CSVEGGSGANVLTF. The CDR3 DNA is TGCAGCGTTGAAGGGGGATCTGGGGCCAACGTCCTGACTTTC.

This clone was counted a few times. The genes are TRBV19 and TRBJ1-1; D not certain. Germline CDR1 reads LNHDA; CDR2 reads SQIVND (reference sequence). V lost 5 bases and J lost 1, with 11 bases in between. The CDR3 runs to 14 residues. CDR3 in DNA: TGTGCCAGTAGTCCCCGGCGGGGGAACACTGAAGCTTTCTTT. Translated, it gives CASSPRRGNTEAFF.

This chain connects TRBV7-2 to TRBJ1-6; no clear D gene. CDR1 and CDR2 from the germline V gene are SGHTA and FQGNSA. V gave up 6 bases and J gave up 0 bases, with 6 bases separating them. The CDR3 totals 14 residues. The CDR3 here is CASSLSSYNSPLHF. As DNA, the CDR3 is TGTGCCAGCAGTCTGAGCTCCTATAATTCACCCCTCCACTTT. Together with reference TRBV7-2 and TRBJ1-6, the CDR3 gives the full variable domain: GAGVSQSPSNKVTEKGKDVELRCDPISGHTALYWYRQSLGQGLEFLIYFQGNSAPDKSGLPSDRFSAERTGGSVSTLTIQRTQQEDSAVYLCASSLSSYNSPLHFGNGTRLTVT.

The chain is built from TRBV29-1 and TRBJ1-1, with D perhaps TRBD1 (5 bases). V was clipped by 6 bases and J by 2 bases, with 10 bases between them. Germline CDR1 SQVTM, CDR2 ANQGSEA. The CDR3 sequence is 12 residues long. CDR3 coding DNA: TGCAGCGTCGGACACCCCAACACTGAAGCTTTCTTT. Protein product: CSVGHPNTEAFF.

The chain has TRBV18 and TRBJ2-5; D gene uncertain. This CDR3 has 13 residues. Trimming removed 0 bases from V and 5 bases from J, with 7 bases in between. Germline V gives CDR1 KGHSH, CDR2 LQKENI. In DNA form, the CDR3 reads TGTGCCAGCTCACCACCGGCCGGGGAGACCCAGTACTTC. The encoded protein is CASSPPAGETQYF.

With regard to this clone: The CDR3 end shows no conserved phenylalanine or tryptophan, and so a read error is likely. V gene TRBV7-9 combines with J gene TRBJ2-3; maybe TRBD1 (5 bases). Germline V gives CDR1 SEHNR, CDR2 FQNEAQ (reference sequence). Trimming cost V 5 bases and J 0 bases, with 21 bases left between them. The CDR3 runs to 18 residues. CDR3 protein: CASSRFGPGHRSTDTQYC. DNA for the CDR3: TGTGCCAGCAGCCGTTTCGGGCCCGGACATAGGAGCACAGATACGCAGTATTGT.

The rearrangement links TRBV5-1 to TRBJ2-7, with a weak D call TRBD1 (5 bases). The CDR3 extends over 13 amino acids. Between the trimmed V and J ends, which lost 5 bases and 3 bases, there was a span of 12 bases. From germline, CDR1 is SGHRS and CDR2 YFSETQ. The CDR3 protein is CASRYDSFYEQYF. Here the CDR3 DNA reads TGCGCCAGCAGGTACGACAGTTTCTACGAGCAGTACTTC.

The chain combines TRBV10-2 with TRBJ2-3; D is unresolved. V lost 5 bases and J lost 0, with 6 bases in between. CDR3 size: 13 residues. The germline V gene has CDR1 WSHSY and CDR2 SAAADI. CDR3 nucleotide sequence: TGCGCCAGCAGTCTCCCGAGCACAGATACGCAGTATTTT. Its translation is CASSLPSTDTQYF.

This chain connects TRBV15 to TRBJ2-5, with 8 bases lining up with TRBD2. V shed 0 bases and J 0 bases; nucleotides not matched to a gene: 6. This CDR3 is built from 17 residues. The germline CDR1 and CDR2 sequences are LNHNV and YYDKDF (reference sequence). The CDR3 coding sequence is TGTGCCACCAGCAGAGATGGCAGCGGGGGAGACCAAGAGACCCAGTACTTC. Its translation is CATSRDGSGGDQETQYF.